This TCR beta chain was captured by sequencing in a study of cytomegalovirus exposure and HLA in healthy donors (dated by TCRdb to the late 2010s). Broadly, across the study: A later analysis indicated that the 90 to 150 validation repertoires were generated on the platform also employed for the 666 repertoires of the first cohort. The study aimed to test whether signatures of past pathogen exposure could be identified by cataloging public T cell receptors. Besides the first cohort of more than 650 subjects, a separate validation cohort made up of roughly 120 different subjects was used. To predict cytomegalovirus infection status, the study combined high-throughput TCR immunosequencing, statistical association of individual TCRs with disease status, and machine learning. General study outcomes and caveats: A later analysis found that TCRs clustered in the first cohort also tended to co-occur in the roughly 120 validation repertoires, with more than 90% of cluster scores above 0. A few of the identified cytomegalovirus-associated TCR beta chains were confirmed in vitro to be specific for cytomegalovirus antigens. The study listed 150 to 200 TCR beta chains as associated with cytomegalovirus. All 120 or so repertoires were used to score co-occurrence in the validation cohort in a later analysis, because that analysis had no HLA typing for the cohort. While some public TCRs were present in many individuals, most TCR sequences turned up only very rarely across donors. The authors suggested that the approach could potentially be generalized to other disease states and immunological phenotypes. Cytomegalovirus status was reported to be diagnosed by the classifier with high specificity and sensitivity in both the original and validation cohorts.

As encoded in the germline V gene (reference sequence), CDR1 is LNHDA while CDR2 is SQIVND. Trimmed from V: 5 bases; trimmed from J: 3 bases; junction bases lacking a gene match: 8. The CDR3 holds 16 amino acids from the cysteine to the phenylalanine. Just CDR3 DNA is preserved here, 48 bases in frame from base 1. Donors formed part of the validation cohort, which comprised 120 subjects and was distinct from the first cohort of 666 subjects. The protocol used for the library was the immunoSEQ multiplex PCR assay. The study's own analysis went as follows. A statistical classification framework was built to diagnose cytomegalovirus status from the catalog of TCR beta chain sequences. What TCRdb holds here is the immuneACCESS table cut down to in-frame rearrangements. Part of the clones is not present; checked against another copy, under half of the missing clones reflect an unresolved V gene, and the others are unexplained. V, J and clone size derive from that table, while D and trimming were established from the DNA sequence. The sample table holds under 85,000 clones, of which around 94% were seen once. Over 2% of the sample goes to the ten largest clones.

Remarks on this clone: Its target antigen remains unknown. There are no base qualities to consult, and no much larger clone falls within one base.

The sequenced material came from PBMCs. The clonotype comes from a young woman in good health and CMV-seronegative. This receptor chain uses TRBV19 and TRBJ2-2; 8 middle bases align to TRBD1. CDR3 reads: CASSPRQGRYTGELFF. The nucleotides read TGTGCCAGTAGTCCTAGACAGGGGCGATACACCGGGGAGCTGTTTTTT. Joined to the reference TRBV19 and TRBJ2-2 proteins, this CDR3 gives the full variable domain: DGGITQSPKYLFRKEGQNVTLSCEQNLNHDAMYWYRQDPGQGLRLIYYSQIVNDFQKGDIAEGYSVSREKKESFPLTVTSAQKNPTAFYLCASSPRQGRYTGELFFGEGSRLTVL.